These 16 T cell receptor beta chains originate from one sample sequenced in a study of blood T cell repertoires in COVID-19. Profiled with immunoSEQ multiplex PCR; TCRdb holds only in-frame clones, not every one. The sample has some 700,000 clones; around 90% are singletons. The specimen sequenced was peripheral blood. The receptor source for this set is a woman aged 18-29 years with acute or convalescent COVID-19.

The CDR3 spells CASSQDSREGQGYFLGETQYF. The DNA of the CDR3 is TGTGCCAGCAGCCAAGATTCGCGGGAGGGACAGGGGTACTTTCTCGGAGAGACCCAGTACTTC. The chain combines TRBV4-2 with TRBJ2-5; D is perhaps TRBD1 (10 bases). Germline CDR1 LGHNA, CDR2 YNFKEQ. CDR3 length: 21 residues. The V end was cut by 0 bases, the J end by 4 bases, with 30 bases between.

In nucleotides, the CDR3 is TGCGCCAGCAGCCAAGATCCCCCAGGGGCCTATGAAAAACTGTTTTTT. Its protein is CASSQDPPGAYEKLFF. This rearrangement joins TRBV4-3 to TRBJ1-4, with D perhaps TRBD1 (6 bases). V was cut by 0 bases and J by 6 bases, with 14 bases left in between. The CDR3 extends over 16 amino acids. CDR1 and CDR2 from the germline V gene are LGHNA and YSLEER.

This sequence joins TRBV13 and TRBJ1-1; the match to TRBD1 covers 7 bases. Per the germline V gene, CDR1 is PRHDT and CDR2 is FYEKMQ (reference sequence). There are 16 residues in the CDR3. The ends lost 5 bases at V and 6 bases at J; junction bases unmatched: 15. The CDR3 region has the DNA TGTGCCAGCAGCCAAGGCTTCCAGGGGGAGGAGGCTGAAGCTTTCTTT. Protein: CASSQGFQGEEAEAFF.

The genes are TRBV19 and TRBJ1-1; D is possibly TRBD1 (5 bases). This CDR3 spans 12 amino acids. V lost 7 bases to trimming and J lost 7 bases, with 13 bases between them. The germline CDR1 and CDR2 sequences are LNHDA and SQIVND (reference sequence). The CDR3 is CASTPQGFEAFF. CDR3 sequence (DNA): TGTGCCAGTACCCCTCAGGGATTTGAAGCTTTCTTT. Full variable domain (rest looked up from reference TRBV19 and TRBJ1-1): DGGITQSPKYLFRKEGQNVTLSCEQNLNHDAMYWYRQDPGQGLRLIYYSQIVNDFQKGDIAEGYSVSREKKESFPLTVTSAQKNPTAFYLCASTPQGFEAFFGQGTRLTVV.

The chain combines TRBV6-2 or TRBV6-3 with TRBJ2-7, with D perhaps TRBD1 (5 bases). CDR1 and CDR2 (germline): MNHEY, SVGEGT. The CDR3 is 16 residues long. The V gene lost 4 bases and the J gene lost 2 bases, with 18 bases spanning the gap. The chain's CDR3 is CASSSPTGSSTYEQYF. The CDR3 DNA sequence: TGTGCCAGCAGTTCCCCCACAGGTTCAAGTACCTACGAGCAGTACTTC.

The chain carries TRBV6-5 and TRBJ1-4, with 9 positions matching TRBD1. This CDR3 contains 14 residues. The V segment lost 8 bases and the J segment 7 bases; nucleotides outside the gene matches: 8. From germline, CDR1 is MNHEY and CDR2 SVGAGI. CDR3 nucleotide sequence: TGTGCCAGCCGGGACAGGGTAATCGGTGAAAAACTGTTTTTT. The encoded protein is CASRDRVIGEKLFF.

This clone has more than one count but fewer than ten. The chain recombines TRBV7-2 with TRBJ1-1, with D possibly TRBD1 on 5 matching bases. Germline loops: CDR1 SGHTA, CDR2 FQGNSA. This CDR3 spans 15 amino acids. Trimming cost V 6 bases and J 0 bases, with 14 bases left between them. The CDR3 loop reads CASSSMDTMNTEAFF. The CDR3 nucleotides read TGTGCCAGCAGTAGTATGGACACTATGAACACTGAAGCTTTCTTT.

The J gene is TRBJ1-1, the V gene TRBV7-8, with D uncertain. CDR3 size: 14 residues. V was clipped by 9 bases and J by 3 bases, with 17 bases between them. Germline V lookup: CDR1 SGHVS, CDR2 FQNEAQ. In DNA form, the CDR3 reads TGTGCCAGTAGAGGGCGGCCAACGGACACTGAAGCTTTCTTT. Encoded protein: CASRGRPTDTEAFF.

The chain uses TRBV6-5 and TRBJ1-1; D is ambiguous. The CDR3 is 10 amino acids. V was trimmed by 10 bases and J by 2 bases, leaving 5 bases between them. Germline assignment: CDR1 MNHEY and CDR2 SVGAGI. In nucleotides, the CDR3 is TGTGCCACCTTAAACACTGAAGCTTTCTTT. The encoded protein is CATLNTEAFF.

The genes are TRBV2 and TRBJ1-3; no clear D. Germline V gene sequence: CDR1 SNHLY, CDR2 FYNNEI. The CDR3 spans 12 residues. The ends were cut back, 10 bases at V and 8 bases at J, with 15 bases in the middle. CDR3: CAIRSAPDTIYF. CDR3 in DNA: TGTGCCATACGCAGCGCTCCTGACACCATATATTTT.

The rearrangement links TRBV4-1 to TRBJ1-1; TRBD1 matches 10 bases. V shed 3 bases and J 5 bases; nucleotides not matched to a gene: 6. Germline lookup yields CDR1 MGHRA and CDR2 YSYEKL. The CDR3 sequence is 15 residues long. This chain's CDR3 is CASSHRGQGGTEAFF. CDR3 DNA: TGCGCCAGCAGCCACAGAGGACAGGGGGGGACTGAAGCTTTCTTT.

The V call is TRBV7-9, the J call TRBJ2-5; TRBD2 matches at 11 bases. Germline CDR1 reads SEHNR; CDR2 reads FQNEAQ (reference sequence). This CDR3 has 15 residues. After removal of 5 bases from V and 2 bases from J, the junction contained 4 bases not matched to a gene. The chain's CDR3 is CASSNSGGGQETQYF. DNA for the CDR3: TGTGCCAGCAGCAATAGCGGGGGGGGTCAAGAGACCCAGTACTTC. Variable domain in full (rest from reference TRBV7-9 and TRBJ2-5): DTGVSQNPRHKITKRGQNVTFRCDPISEHNRLYWYRQTLGQGPEFLTYFQNEAQLEKSRLLSDRFSAERPKGSFSTLEIQRTEQGDSAMYLCASSNSGGGQETQYFGPGTRLLVL.

This chain joins TRBV10-3 and TRBJ1-5, with 7 bases lining up with TRBD1. Germline CDR1 reads ENHRY; CDR2 reads SYGVKD. V trimming: 3 bases; J trimming: 3 bases; junction bases outside the gene matches: 5. CDR3 length: 15 amino acids. The CDR3 sequence: CAISDRDSLNQPQHF. The CDR3 DNA follows: TGTGCCATCAGTGACCGGGACAGCCTCAATCAGCCCCAGCATTTT.

The chain links TRBV3-1 (or the pseudogene TRBV3-2) to TRBJ1-5; weak D call: TRBD1 (6 bases). Germline V gene data show CDR1 as LGHDT and CDR2 as YNNKEL (reference sequence). Deletions cut 1 base from V and 0 bases from J, with 7 bases between. The CDR3 contains 15 residues. CDR3 amino acids: CASSQARGSNQPQHF. The CDR3, as DNA: TGTGCCAGCAGCCAAGCCAGGGGTAGCAATCAGCCCCAGCATTTT.

The V call is TRBV11-3, the J call TRBJ2-1; 11 nucleotides match TRBD2. The CDR3 sequence is 14 residues long. Germline V gene lookup returns CDR1 SGHNT and CDR2 YENEEA. V lost 4 bases and J lost 7; bases outside the gene matches: 3. The CDR3: CASSSTSGVNEQFF. The CDR3 bases are TGTGCCAGCAGCTCGACTAGCGGGGTGAATGAGCAGTTCTTC.

The rearrangement joins TRBV7-9 to TRBJ1-2, with 7 positions matching TRBD1. Unmatched junction bases numbered 7, after V lost 5 bases and J lost 4 bases. The CDR3 has 14 amino acids. Germline V gene data show CDR1 as SEHNR and CDR2 as FQNEAQ (reference sequence). The DNA of the CDR3 is TGTGCCAGCAGCATTTCGACAGGGCTCTATGGCTACACCTTC. Protein sequence: CASSISTGLYGYTF.